A selection of T cell receptor beta chains follows, all from one sample in a study of cytomegalovirus exposure and HLA in healthy donors. Sequenced by immunoSEQ multiplex PCR; TCRdb stores in-frame clones only, minus some. The sample consists of 150,000 to 200,000 clones, about four fifths of them appearing once. The sample comprised PBMCs. The receptors come from a woman between 50 and 59 years old in good health and CMV-seronegative. CDR3s include the opening cysteine and the closing phenylalanine or tryptophan. The order of the fields is D gene, clone size, V gene, J gene, CDR3 DNA, CDR3 protein. The D gene is left open where the match is weak. A row's size may be missing; if present it is once, few, many or a size class.

.	few	TRBV7-7	TRBJ2-1	TGTGCTAGCAGCTTCACACAGGGCCATGAGCAGTTCTTC	CASSFTQGHEQFF
TRBD1	.	TRBV29-1	TRBJ1-5	TGCAGCGCTGGGGGGACAGGGGACCAGCCCCAGCATTTT	CSAGGTGDQPQHF
.	.	TRBV4-1	TRBJ2-7	TGCGCCAGCAGCCCACGGGGCGGGGTGCGCGAGCAGTACTTC	CASSPRGGVREQYF
TRBD1	.	TRBV7-2	TRBJ1-2	TGTGCCAGCAGCTTATCCTCCGGGACAGAATCTTCGGGTTACACCTTC	CASSLSSGTESSGYTF
TRBD1	.	TRBV7-9	TRBJ1-1	TGTGCCAGCAGCTCGAGACCAGGGGGGACCACTGAAGCTTTCTTT	CASSSRPGGTTEAFF
TRBD1	.	TRBV7-2	TRBJ2-7	TGTGCCAGCAGCTTAGTCCGGGACAGATTTGCCTACGAGCAGTACTTC	CASSLVRDRFAYEQYF
.	.	TRBV7-9	TRBJ2-5	TGTGCCAGCAGCTCCGGGAAGAAAGAGACCCAGTACTTC	CASSSGKKETQYF
.	once	TRBV2	TRBJ2-7	TGTGCCAGCAGCCCCTTGGCGGAAGAGCAGTACTTC	CASSPLAEEQYF
.	.	TRBV19	TRBJ1-2	TGTGCCAGTCATGTAGGAGGTGGCTACACCTTC	CASHVGGGYTF
TRBD2	.	TRBV2	TRBJ2-2	TGTGCCAGCTCAGGCCTAGCGGGAGTAGGGGAGCTGTTTTTT	CASSGLAGVGELFF
TRBD2	.	TRBV7-2	TRBJ2-1	TGTGCCAGCGGGACTAGCGTCTACAATGAGCAGTTCTTC	CASGTSVYNEQFF
TRBD2	.	TRBV7-9	TRBJ2-4	TGTGCCAGCAGCTTTCAGGGACTAGCACGGGCGAACATTCAGTACTTC	CASSFQGLARANIQYF
.	.	TRBV5-6	TRBJ2-6	TGTGCCAGCTTGGAGGCAGGAGGGGCCAACGTCCTGACTTTC	CASLEAGGANVLTF
TRBD1	once	TRBV6-1	TRBJ2-5	TGTGCCAGCAGTGAAACCGGGACAGTCCAAGAGACCCAGTACTTC	CASSETGTVQETQYF
.	few	TRBV19	TRBJ2-7	TGTGCCACCGGAACGAGGCTACAGGACGAGCAGTACTTC	CATGTRLQDEQYF
.	.	TRBV28	TRBJ1-4	TGTGCCAGCAGTTTAAAACCCGGGAATGAAAAACTGTTTTTT	CASSLKPGNEKLFF
.	once	TRBV6-5	TRBJ1-2	TGTGCCAGCAGTTTCCCGGTGAATGGACGGAGGGGCTACACCTTC	CASSFPVNGRRGYTF
TRBD1	once	TRBV5-1	TRBJ2-5	TGCGCCAGCAAAGGGACAGGGGCGAGGGAGACCCAGTACTTC	CASKGTGARETQYF
TRBD2	.	TRBV6-1	TRBJ2-7	TGTGCCAGCGGGACTAGCCTTTCCTACGAGCAGTACTTC	CASGTSLSYEQYF
TRBD1	.	TRBV5-4	TRBJ1-2	TGTGCCAGCAGCCCGGGACAGGGTATGAGCTACACCTTC	CASSPGQGMSYTF
TRBD1	.	TRBV5-1	TRBJ1-1	TGCGCCAGCAGCACAGGGGGGGGTGACACTGAAGCTTTCTTT	CASSTGGGDTEAFF
TRBD1	.	TRBV28	TRBJ1-4	TGTGCCAGCAGCCTAACACGGACAGGGTACGAAAAACTGTTTTTT	CASSLTRTGYEKLFF
TRBD1	.	TRBV28	TRBJ2-7	TGTGCCAGCAGGGGACAGGGATACGAGCAGTACTTC	CASRGQGYEQYF
TRBD1	.	TRBV2	TRBJ1-6	TGTGCCAGCACCAGGGACAGCGCGAATTCACCCCTCCACTTT	CASTRDSANSPLHF
TRBD1	.	TRBV5-1	TRBJ2-7	TGCGCCAGCAGCTTGGAGGTACGAGGGGGCGCGTTTTACGAGCAGTACTTC	CASSLEVRGGAFYEQYF
TRBD2	.	TRBV9	TRBJ2-2	TGTGCCAGCAGCGGGGGGCTAGCGGGCCTTAACACCGGGGAGCTGTTTTTT	CASSGGLAGLNTGELFF
.	few	TRBV4-1	TRBJ1-3	TGCGCCAGCAGCCAAGATCTTAGCGGGGGGCTTTTTGGAAACACCATATATTTT	CASSQDLSGGLFGNTIYF
.	.	TRBV19	TRBJ2-2	TGTGCCAGTAGTACACAGCACACCGGGGAGCTGTTTTTT	CASSTQHTGELFF
.	.	TRBV7-6	TRBJ2-1	TGTGCCAGCAGCTTCGTCCCTTTAACAAGGGGGAATGAGCAGTTCTTC	CASSFVPLTRGNEQFF
TRBD2	.	TRBV5-4	TRBJ2-1	TGTGCCAGCAGCCCCGGACTAGCGGGAGCCTACAATGAGCAGTTCTTC	CASSPGLAGAYNEQFF
TRBD2	.	TRBV5-6	TRBJ2-3	TGTGCCAGCAGCTTGGCTCTAGCGGGAGGAGCAGATACGCAGTATTTT	CASSLALAGGADTQYF
.	few	TRBV15	TRBJ2-7	TGTGCCACCAGCAGCCCCGACGGGGGTTCCTACGAGCAGTACTTC	CATSSPDGGSYEQYF
.	once	TRBV18	TRBJ2-7	TGTGCCAGCTCCGCTATCCCCAAGACTAGCTCCTACGAGCAGTACTTC	CASSAIPKTSSYEQYF
.	.	TRBV5-1	TRBJ2-2	TGCGCCAGCAGGTGGGGGACACCGAACACCGGGGAGCTGTTTTTT	CASRWGTPNTGELFF
TRBD1	.	TRBV7-2	TRBJ1-1	TGTGCCAGCAGCTTAGGGACAGGGGTTAGCACTGAAGCTTTCTTT	CASSLGTGVSTEAFF
TRBD1	.	TRBV11-2	TRBJ1-1	TGTGCCAGCAGCTTAGGTTTACAGGGGGCGGCTTTCTTT	CASSLGLQGAAFF